The clone carrying this T cell receptor (beta chain) was recorded only once. Its antigen remains unidentified. MiXCR was run by TCRdb on the multiplex PCR reads, yielding one entry per CDR3 protein. Of about 270,000 distinct CDR3 sequences listed, under 35% were seen once; the top ten hold about 1.2%. Breast cancer patients provided tissue from their axillary draining lymph nodes. This entry comes from a study of breast tumors, draining lymph nodes, adjacent tissues. Whole-study results and caveats: Compared with lymph nodes, tumors were less diverse; compared with nontumor tissue, more. The data were judged consistent with most tumor T cells coming from lymph node and expanding in tumor. Tumor T cell lymph node origin was a supported hypothesis, not proven.

CDR3 length: 12 residues. Per germline, CDR1 SGHNT and CDR2 YENEEA. Trimming left V 4 bases short and J 9 bases short, with 10 bases between. The chain combines TRBV11-3 with TRBJ2-1, with D maybe TRBD2 (6 bases). Sequencing used axillary lymph node tissue. The source is a female donor with breast cancer. Some clones in this sample may be carry-over from other donors' samples. The CDR3 DNA reads TGTGCCAGCAGCTCGGGGGTGCGTGAGCAGTTCTTC. It is translated as CASSSGVREQFF.